This T cell receptor (beta chain) is drawn from a study of CD8+ T cells in alopecia areata. Study in general: Twice a day, 5 to 10 mg of oral tofacitinib was administered to treated patients. Study-level results: Sequences from scalp samples also cover resident alphabeta T cells of normal skin.

A remark on this clone: Its antigen is still unknown.

It was cDNA, reverse transcribed from extracted RNA, that served as the sequencing template. The assay was immunoSEQ multiplex PCR, and TCRdb's table has in-frame clones only and misses some. The data show under 20,000 clones, with 66% seen just once and 6.1% held by the top ten. Alopecia areata patients provided lesional scalp punch biopsies and peripheral blood. Sequenced material: skin, taken at week 0. The receptor was derived from a human donor with alopecia areata.

The chain's CDR3 is CASSRTGSNQPQHF. The CDR3 DNA sequence: TGTGCCAGCTCAAGGACAGGGAGCAATCAGCCCCAGCATTTT. The gene calls are TRBV18 and TRBJ1-5; 8 bases fit TRBD1. Germline CDR1 reads KGHSH; CDR2 reads LQKENI. The junction had 1 base not matched to a gene; V was cut back by 5 bases and J by 1 base. The CDR3 has 14 residues.